This T cell receptor beta chain was identified during a study of CD4 T cells in relation to SARS-CoV-2 and coronaviruses. The unexposed donors gave CD4+ T cells in about 2011-2018, prior to COVID-19. After around nine days of culture, CD4+ T cells were isolated. Unexposed-donor CD4+ T cells were probed with SARS-CoV-2 S/N and four cold-coronavirus spikes, cells permitting. Cultures held more than 1.5 million PBMCs per well with about 10 IU/ml IL-2. The CDR3 sequence is 13 residues long. CDR1 is SGHTA, CDR2 FQGNSA, per germline. Trimming removed 6 bases from V and 6 bases from J, with 11 bases in between. Data came from immunoSEQ multiplex PCR; TCRdb stores just in-frame clones and leaves some out. The table has some 21,000 clones, approximately 72% seen once. For this clone: Its antigen is unidentified.

This clonotype was sampled from a human donor in good health. The V gene is TRBV7-2, the J gene TRBJ2-2; no definite D call. Sequenced input: CD4+ T cells from PBMCs, cultured in vitro. For the CDR3, the DNA is TGTGCCAGCAGTTCCAACTCCCCCGGGGAGCTGTTTTTT. Amino acids: CASSSNSPGELFF.